These 27 T cell receptor beta chains were sequenced from one sample in a study of cytomegalovirus exposure and HLA in healthy donors. PCR primers comprised 60 Vbeta and 13 Jbeta primers. Measured with immunoSEQ multiplex PCR; TCRdb has only the in-frame clones, and not every one. The data contain 130,000 or so clones, 74% of them seen just once; the ten biggest clones take up around 4.7%. Material: PBMCs. Receptor source: a man younger than 35 in good health and CMV-seropositive.

The chain recombines TRBV6-1 with TRBJ1-6, with 7 bases identical to TRBD1. Looked up from germline, CDR1 is MNHNS and CDR2 is SASEGT. V shed 6 bases and J 10 bases; nucleotides not matched to a gene: 6. This CDR3 is built from 13 residues. The DNA of the CDR3 is TGTGCCAGCAGGACAGGGTACGACTCACCCCTCCACTTT. It yields the protein CASRTGYDSPLHF.

Note on this clone: The sample has other DNA sequences that encode this CDR3 too. The gene calls are TRBV4-2 and TRBJ1-1, with D perhaps matching TRBD1 (6 bases). The CDR3 consists of 18 residues. Germline V gene data show CDR1 as LGHNA and CDR2 as YNFKEQ. Trimming left V 10 bases short and J 3 bases short, with 30 bases between. The CDR3 sequence is CATGRRGVQGVGDTEAFF. CDR3 sequence (DNA): TGTGCCACAGGCAGACGAGGCGTACAGGGCGTGGGAGACACTGAAGCTTTCTTT.

CDR3 bases: TGTGCCAGCAGTTTATTAGGGACAGGGGGCAGAAGAGGTGGCTACACCTTC. It specifies CASSLLGTGGRRGGYTF. The chain links TRBV27 to TRBJ1-2; 12 bases agree with TRBD1. V lost 1 base to trimming and J lost 7 bases; unmatched junction nucleotides: 10. CDR1 and CDR2 (germline): MNHEY, SMNVEV (reference sequence). The CDR3 has 17 residues.

Worth noting for this clone: Sequence at one end of the junction differs from germline and may be a read error. This chain uses TRBV7-7 with TRBJ2-5; 7 positions match TRBD1. The CDR3 covers 13 residues. From germline, CDR1 is SSHAT and CDR2 FNYEAQ (reference sequence). CDR3: CASSSRGPETQYF. For the CDR3, the DNA is TGTGCTAGCAGCTCGAGGGGGCCGGAGACCCAGTACTTC.

V is TRBV28 and J is TRBJ1-1; no definite D call. The germline V gene has CDR1 MDHEN and CDR2 SYDVKM. V dropped 6 bases and J dropped 0 bases, with 17 bases sitting between them. The CDR3 has 16 amino acids. The CDR3 reads CASSRARERLNTEAFF. The CDR3 region has the DNA TGTGCCAGCAGCCGTGCGCGGGAGAGACTGAACACTGAAGCTTTCTTT.

The chain couples TRBV10-3 to TRBJ2-1; 9 bases align to TRBD1. After removal of 10 bases from V and 5 bases from J, the junction contained 9 bases not matched to a gene. This CDR3 has 14 amino acids. Germline V CDR1 and CDR2: ENHRY, SYGVKD. The CDR3 loop is CATRDRVENNEQFF. DNA of the CDR3: TGTGCCACCAGGGACAGGGTAGAGAACAATGAGCAGTTCTTC.

Note on this clone: At one of its ends the junction is not consistent with the germline gene, which may arise from a read error. The chain links TRBV7-7 to TRBJ1-2; D gene uncertain. CDR1 and CDR2 (germline): SSHAT, FNYEAQ (reference sequence). The CDR3 loop spans 14 amino acids. The CDR3 DNA is TGTGCTAGCAACCCCCTTCCGGAGGGCTATGGCTACACCTTC. Translation gives CASNPLPEGYGYTF.

This sequence joins TRBV13 and TRBJ1-3, with 8 bases lining up with TRBD1. The junction had 6 bases not matched to a gene; V was cut back by 5 bases and J by 0 bases. The CDR3 sequence is 16 residues long. Per germline, CDR1 PRHDT and CDR2 FYEKMQ (reference sequence). The chain's CDR3 is CASSLTGETSGNTIYF. The DNA of the CDR3 is TGTGCCAGCAGCCTGACAGGGGAAACCTCTGGAAACACCATATATTTT.

V gene TRBV5-1 combines with J gene TRBJ2-2; no clear D. Per the germline V gene, CDR1 is SGHRS and CDR2 is YFSETQ. V lost 4 bases and J 6 bases, leaving 16 bases between the germline ends. The CDR3 length is 15 residues. The DNA of the CDR3 is TGCGCCAGCAGCCCCCGACTTAGTACCGCCGGGGAGCTGTTTTTT. This codes for CASSPRLSTAGELFF.

The genes are TRBV6-6 and TRBJ1-6; maybe TRBD1 (5 bases). Between the trimmed V and J ends, which lost 6 bases and 7 bases, there was a span of 13 bases. Germline loops: CDR1 MNHNY, CDR2 SVGAGI (reference sequence). The CDR3 has 14 amino acids. The chain's CDR3 is CASSPETANSPLHF. CDR3 bases: TGTGCCAGCAGCCCCGAGACAGCCAATTCACCCCTCCACTTT.

The rearrangement uses TRBV13 and TRBJ2-3; 12 nucleotides agree with TRBD2. Germline lookup yields CDR1 PRHDT and CDR2 FYEKMQ (reference sequence). CDR3 length equals 16 residues. With 0 bases clipped from V and 3 bases from J, the junction kept 1 base outside the gene matches. The CDR3 loop is CASSLGLAGGTDTQYF. CDR3 DNA sequence: TGTGCCAGCAGCTTAGGCCTAGCGGGGGGGACAGATACGCAGTATTTT.

The chain carries TRBV19 and TRBJ1-2; no firm D call. CDR1 and CDR2 (germline): LNHDA, SQIVND (reference sequence). V was clipped by 7 bases and J by 2 bases, with 17 bases between them. CDR3 length: 15 residues. The CDR3: CASNPVYGVNYGYTF. The CDR3 nucleotides are TGTGCCAGTAACCCCGTTTACGGGGTCAACTATGGCTACACCTTC.

The chain combines TRBV9 with TRBJ2-1; D perhaps matches TRBD2 (6 bases). CDR1 is SGDLS, CDR2 YYNGEE, per germline. The CDR3 has 15 residues. Trimming stripped 0 bases from V and 8 bases from J, with 15 bases between. CDR3 protein: CASSVGPGRMYEQFF. The CDR3 DNA reads as TGTGCCAGCAGCGTAGGACCAGGGAGGATGTATGAGCAGTTCTTC. Filled out from reference TRBV9 and TRBJ2-1, the complete variable domain reads DSGVTQTPKHLITATGQRVTLRCSPRSGDLSVYWYQQSLDQGLQFLIQYYNGEERAKGNILERFSAQQFPDLHSELNLSSLELGDSALYFCASSVGPGRMYEQFFGPGTRLTVL.

In its sample, this clone was seen a few times. The rearrangement joins TRBV4-2 to TRBJ2-2; D gene unclear. The CDR3 totals 13 residues. The V gene lost 1 base and the J gene lost 5 bases, with 5 bases spanning the gap. CDR1 and CDR2 from the germline V gene are LGHNA and YNFKEQ. The CDR3 loop is CASSQATTGELFF. For the CDR3, the DNA is TGTGCCAGCAGCCAAGCCACTACCGGGGAGCTGTTTTTT.

The chain uses TRBV7-8 and TRBJ2-5; 7 bases line up with TRBD1. The end of the DNA is better explained by TRBJ2-7, so the J call may be wrong. The CDR3 has 13 amino acids. Germline lookup yields CDR1 SGHVS and CDR2 FQNEAQ. This CDR3 is CASSKGQTYEQYF. CDR3 in DNA: TGTGCCAGCAGCAAGGGACAGACCTACGAGCAGTACTTC.

The chain recombines TRBV6-4 with TRBJ1-5; 9 bases line up with TRBD1. The germline V gene has CDR1 MRHNA and CDR2 SNTAGT. V shed 5 bases, J shed 2 bases, and the junction held 13 bases outside the gene matches. CDR3 length: 18 amino acids. The CDR3 is CASSKVPGQGRRNQPQHF. Written as DNA, the CDR3 is TGTGCCAGCAGTAAAGTCCCGGGACAGGGCCGTCGCAATCAGCCCCAGCATTTT.

The V gene is TRBV21-1, the J gene TRBJ1-6. TRBV21-1 is a pseudogene. The CDR3 length is 16 residues. CDR3 sequence: CASSKALGLVMPPLHF. CDR3 nucleotides: TGTGCCAGCAGCAAAGCGCTGGGACTCGTTATGCCCCCCCTCCACTTT.

The chain employs TRBV9 and TRBJ2-1, with 8 positions matching TRBD2. The CDR3 runs to 16 residues. Per germline, CDR1 SGDLS and CDR2 YYNGEE. The junction had 9 bases not matched to a gene; V was cut back by 4 bases and J by 3 bases. The CDR3 coding sequence is TGTGCCAGCAGCCGAAGTTCGAGCGGGAGCTACAATGAGCAGTTCTTC. Its translation is CASSRSSSGSYNEQFF.

This clone has more than one count but fewer than ten. The chain recombines TRBV30 with TRBJ1-1; 9 bases are shared with TRBD1. After removal of 3 bases from V and 0 bases from J, the junction contained 8 bases not matched to a gene. This CDR3 is built from 16 residues. From germline, CDR1 is GTSNPN and CDR2 SVGIG (reference sequence). CDR3 region: CAWRGGTGRMNTEAFF. As DNA, the CDR3 is TGTGCCTGGAGGGGAGGGACAGGGAGGATGAACACTGAAGCTTTCTTT.

V is TRBV5-6 and J is TRBJ2-5; D might be TRBD1 (5 bases). CDR1 and CDR2 from the germline V gene are SGHDT and YYEEEE. The ends were cut back, 0 bases at V and 2 bases at J, with 8 bases in the middle. The CDR3 has 14 residues. CDR3 protein: CASSLGQRQETQYF. As DNA, the CDR3 is TGTGCCAGCAGCTTGGGACAGAGGCAAGAGACCCAGTACTTC.

This clone was detected ten times or more. The chain is built from TRBV4-1 and TRBJ2-7, with a tentative D call TRBD2 (7 bases). The V end lost 1 base, the J end lost 4 bases, and 20 bases lay between the germline ends. In germline, CDR1 is MGHRA, CDR2 YSYEKL. The CDR3 is 17 residues long. CDR3 in amino acids: CASSQAPLGGGYYEQYF. The CDR3 nucleotides read TGCGCCAGCAGCCAAGCCCCTCTGGGCGGGGGCTATTACGAGCAGTACTTC.

The chain carries TRBV9 and TRBJ1-1, with 7 bases aligning to TRBD1. The length of the CDR3 is 14 residues. The J segment lost 3 bases and the V segment lost 4 bases, leaving 6 bases of the junction unmatched. The germline V gene has CDR1 SGDLS and CDR2 YYNGEE. The CDR3 protein is CASSPGGLHTEAFF. The DNA for the CDR3 is TGTGCCAGCAGCCCAGGGGGTCTGCACACTGAAGCTTTCTTT.

The chain has TRBV2 and TRBJ2-3; 8 bases are a match to TRBD1. Trimming took 4 bases from V and 2 from J; bases not matched to a gene: 5. The CDR3 length is 15 residues. CDR1 and CDR2 from the germline V gene are SNHLY and FYNNEI. The CDR3 protein is CASSVDRGYTDTQYF. The CDR3 nucleotides are TGTGCCAGCAGTGTTGACAGGGGCTACACAGATACGCAGTATTTT.

This clone was picked up a small number of times. V gene TRBV29-1 combines with J gene TRBJ1-3, with D perhaps TRBD1 (5 bases). Germline V lookup: CDR1 SQVTM, CDR2 ANQGSEA. Trimming removed 2 bases from V and 10 bases from J, with 9 bases in between. The CDR3 is 11 amino acids. This chain's CDR3 is CSVERDSTIYF. The CDR3 DNA reads TGCAGCGTTGAACGGGACTCTACCATATATTTT.

The genes are TRBV6-6 and TRBJ2-5, with D perhaps matching TRBD1 (6 bases). The CDR3 extends over 13 amino acids. With 10 bases removed from V and 3 bases from J, the gap between germline ends came to 15 bases. Germline lookup yields CDR1 MNHNY and CDR2 SVGAGI (reference sequence). The CDR3 reads CATHRVQEETQYF. As DNA, the CDR3 is TGTGCCACTCACAGGGTTCAAGAAGAGACCCAGTACTTC.

V gene TRBV6-6 combines with J gene TRBJ1-2; maybe TRBD1 (5 bases). This CDR3 contains 13 residues. CDR1 MNHNY and CDR2 SVGAGI come from the germline V gene (reference sequence). Trimming stripped 7 bases from V and 2 bases from J, with 11 bases between. The CDR3 region has the DNA TGTGCCAGCACCCGGACACTGAACTATGGCTACACCTTC. Protein product: CASTRTLNYGYTF.

The J gene is TRBJ1-1, the V gene TRBV9; no firm D call. The V end lost 2 bases, the J end lost 7 bases, and 18 bases lay between the germline ends. The CDR3 spans 15 residues. In germline, CDR1 is SGDLS, CDR2 YYNGEE. The CDR3 region is CASSVSQVPVGEAFF. CDR3 in DNA: TGTGCCAGCAGCGTCTCCCAGGTGCCGGTGGGTGAAGCTTTCTTT.